A single sample is the source of the 20 T cell receptor beta chains below, sequenced in a study of cytomegalovirus exposure and HLA in healthy donors. PCR was performed using 60 Vbeta and 13 Jbeta primers. Some clones are missing from TCRdb's copy, which holds only in-frame ones; the method was immunoSEQ multiplex PCR. This sample has about 64,000 clones, with 75% to 80% found just once. Sequenced sample: PBMCs. The source is a man aged 18-30 years in good health and CMV-seropositive.

This clone was seen more than once but under ten times. This rearrangement joins TRBV30 to TRBJ2-7; TRBD2 matches 7 bases. CDR3 size: 12 residues. V lost 7 bases to trimming and J lost 6 bases; unmatched junction nucleotides: 9. CDR1 and CDR2 (germline): GTSNPN, SVGIG (reference sequence). DNA of the CDR3: TGTGCCTTTTACCGGGGAGGGGTCGAGCAGTACTTC. Its protein is CAFYRGGVEQYF.

The CDR3 region is CASSPRGLGTETQYF. DNA of the CDR3: TGTGCCAGCAGCCCGAGGGGACTGGGAACGGAGACCCAGTACTTC. The chain uses TRBV9 and TRBJ2-5; the D gene is possibly TRBD2 (6 bases). V was shortened by 4 bases and J by 5 bases, with 18 bases between the two germline ends. This CDR3 has 15 residues. From germline, CDR1 is SGDLS and CDR2 YYNGEE.

The chain employs TRBV4-1 and TRBJ2-5; 7 nucleotides align to TRBD2. CDR3 size: 15 residues. Per germline, CDR1 MGHRA and CDR2 YSYEKL. J lost 3 bases, V lost 1 base, and 5 bases had no gene match. CDR3 sequence (DNA): TGCGCCAGCAGCCAAGTAGCTAGCGGAAAAGAGACCCAGTACTTC. Its translation is CASSQVASGKETQYF.

The rearrangement links TRBV6-5 to TRBJ1-4; TRBD1 might be the D (5 bases). Germline loops: CDR1 MNHEY, CDR2 SVGAGI. CDR3 length equals 12 residues. The V and J ends lost 6 bases and 7 bases respectively, with 9 bases between them. The CDR3: CASSRVGEKLFF. The CDR3 coding sequence is TGTGCCAGCAGCAGGGTGGGTGAAAAACTGTTTTTT.

Turning to this clone: This CDR3 is also generated by other DNA sequences in the sample. This chain links TRBV9 with TRBJ1-2; TRBD1 aligns across 10 bases. Germline V gene data show CDR1 as SGDLS and CDR2 as YYNGEE. This CDR3 has 14 residues. V shed 2 bases, J shed 3 bases, and the junction held 1 base outside the gene matches. The DNA of the CDR3 is TGTGCCAGCAGCGTCGGACAGGGGGACTATGGCTACACCTTC. Encoded protein: CASSVGQGDYGYTF.

The chain is built from TRBV30 and TRBJ1-5; 8 nucleotides align to TRBD1. V was pared by 2 bases and J by 5 bases, with 2 bases of the junction left unmatched. The CDR3 is made up of 13 amino acids. Per germline, CDR1 GTSNPN and CDR2 SVGIG (reference sequence). This CDR3 reads CAWSNRGDQPQHF. DNA for the CDR3: TGTGCCTGGAGTAACAGGGGGGATCAGCCCCAGCATTTT.

A note on this clone: Sequence at one end of the junction differs from germline and may be a read error. The genes are TRBV11-3 and TRBJ2-7, with TRBD1 matching over 7 bases. The germline CDR1 and CDR2 sequences are SGHNT and YENEEA. CDR3 size: 10 residues. CDR3 sequence (DNA): TGTGCCAGCAGACACAGGGGATTACACTTC. This translates into CASRHRGLHF.

The chain has TRBV5-1 and TRBJ1-2, with a possible D match to TRBD1 (5 bases). The CDR3 length is 15 residues. Trimming shortened V by 4 bases and J by 4 bases, and 17 bases separated the two germline ends. Germline values: CDR1 SGHRS, CDR2 YFSETQ. In DNA, the CDR3 is TGCGCCAGCAGCCTGGCGGGGGTAGCAGTCTATGGCTACACCTTC. Translated: CASSLAGVAVYGYTF.

The chain employs TRBV5-6 and TRBJ1-5; D might be TRBD1 (5 bases). CDR1 is SGHDT, CDR2 YYEEEE, per germline. V was cut by 4 bases and J by 0 bases, with 11 bases left in between. There are 15 residues in the CDR3. The CDR3 coding sequence is TGTGCCAGCAGCACTGGACACATTAGCAATCAGCCCCAGCATTTT. Residues: CASSTGHISNQPQHF.

The CDR3 bases are TGCAGCGTTGGGGGGGCTAGCGGGAGGGCCGTCAATGAGCAGTTCTTC. Translation gives CSVGGASGRAVNEQFF. The V call is TRBV29-1, the J call TRBJ2-1, with 12 bases aligning to TRBD2. Germline trimming cut 4 bases from V and 6 bases from J; bases unmatched to any gene: 10. CDR1 is SQVTM and CDR2 is ANQGSEA in the germline V gene. The CDR3 covers 16 residues.

This clone occurred a few times. The rearrangement uses TRBV2 and TRBJ2-1; TRBD2 aligns across 11 bases. The CDR3 extends over 14 amino acids. Germline assignment: CDR1 SNHLY and CDR2 FYNNEI. The ends lost 5 bases at V and 9 bases at J; junction bases unmatched: 6. The DNA for the CDR3 is TGTGCCAGCAGTCTAGCGGGGGGCCAAGGTGAGCAGTTCTTC. Encoded protein: CASSLAGGQGEQFF.

The chain carries TRBV7-2 and TRBJ2-3; 9 bases match TRBD1. In germline, CDR1 is SGHTA, CDR2 FQGNSA. The CDR3 has 15 residues. The V gene end was trimmed by 5 bases and the J gene end by 2 bases; junction bases not matched to a gene: 5. Here the CDR3 DNA reads TGTGCCAGCAGCCCAGGGACAGGGCTCACAGATACGCAGTATTTT. Translation gives CASSPGTGLTDTQYF.

This clone came up a few times. The rearrangement joins TRBV14 to TRBJ1-2; D possibly corresponds to TRBD1 (5 bases). CDR3 size: 14 residues. V was shortened by 2 bases and J by 2 bases, with 9 bases between the two germline ends. CDR1 is SGHDN and CDR2 is FVKESK in the germline V gene. CDR3 amino acids: CASSQTGANYGYTF. CDR3 nucleotides: TGTGCCAGCAGCCAAACAGGAGCAAACTATGGCTACACCTTC.

The V call is TRBV10-2, the J call TRBJ2-7, with TRBD1 identical over 7 bases. CDR3 length: 13 amino acids. Trimming removed 6 bases from V and 6 bases from J; junction bases left unmatched: 8. The germline CDR1 and CDR2 sequences are WSHSY and SAAADI. Here the CDR3 reads CASRTGLAGEQYF. CDR3 DNA: TGCGCCAGCAGGACAGGGTTGGCTGGCGAGCAGTACTTC.

This chain uses TRBV4-1 with TRBJ2-1; D possibly corresponds to TRBD2 (7 bases). Trimming pared 4 bases from V and 8 bases from J, leaving 15 bases between. The CDR3 is 14 residues long. Germline V lookup: CDR1 MGHRA, CDR2 YSYEKL. The CDR3 region has the DNA TGCGCCAGCAGCCCCCGGGGGGCAGGCTATGAGCAGTTCTTC. The encoded protein is CASSPRGAGYEQFF.

The gene calls are TRBV6-1 and TRBJ2-7; TRBD2 matches 11 bases. The CDR3 contains 15 residues. V lost 3 bases to trimming and J lost 4 bases; unmatched junction nucleotides: 5. Germline CDR1 MNHNS, CDR2 SASEGT. The CDR3 loop reads CASSERLAGGYEQYF. The CDR3 DNA reads TGTGCCAGCAGTGAGAGGCTAGCGGGAGGTTACGAGCAGTACTTC.

The chain joins TRBV29-1 to TRBJ1-1; possibly TRBD1 for D (5 bases). Germline V gene sequence: CDR1 SQVTM, CDR2 ANQGSEA. Between the trimmed V and J ends, which lost 5 bases and 3 bases, there was a span of 19 bases. The CDR3 is made up of 15 amino acids. CDR3: CSVTPGFRRDTEAFF. CDR3 sequence (DNA): TGCAGCGTTACCCCAGGGTTCAGGAGAGACACTGAAGCTTTCTTT.

The chain employs TRBV7-9 and TRBJ1-6; TRBD1 aligns across 12 bases. Losses at the gene ends were 5 bases for V and 15 bases for J; bases not matched to a gene: 8. There are 14 residues in the CDR3. The germline gives CDR1 SEHNR, CDR2 FQNEAQ (reference sequence). The DNA of the CDR3 is TGTGCCAGCAGCCAACCGGGACAGGGGGCCTACCTCCACTTT. This sequence encodes CASSQPGQGAYLHF.

The chain combines TRBV10-3 with TRBJ2-7, with TRBD2 matching over 8 bases. With V trimmed by 0 bases and J by 5 bases, 6 bases remained unmatched. Germline-derived CDR1 and CDR2 are ENHRY and SYGVKD. CDR3 length equals 15 residues. The CDR3: CAISESRTSPNEQYF. CDR3 coding DNA: TGTGCCATCAGTGAGTCAAGGACTAGCCCCAACGAGCAGTACTTC.

This clone was observed once. The CDR3: CAWSGTSGFTDTQYF. In nucleotides, the CDR3 is TGTGCCTGGAGTGGGACTAGCGGATTCACAGATACGCAGTATTTT. The chain has TRBV30 and TRBJ2-3; 10 nucleotides line up with TRBD2. With 1 base clipped from V and 2 bases from J, the junction kept 3 bases outside the gene matches. Germline assignment: CDR1 GTSNPN and CDR2 SVGIG (reference sequence). The CDR3 extends over 15 amino acids.